The 14 T cell receptor beta chains reported below all come from one sample, sequenced in a study of blood T cell repertoires in COVID-19. The protocol was immunoSEQ multiplex PCR, while the TCRdb copy is restricted to in-frame clones and leaves out a portion. The sample includes 300,000 to 400,000 clones, about 86% of them seen just once. Sequenced input: PBMCs or T cells enriched from blood (not recorded which). Receptors originate from a woman between 40 and 50 years old with acute COVID-19.

This clone was observed a few times. The chain employs TRBV5-1 and TRBJ2-1; the D gene is possibly TRBD2 (5 bases). The CDR3 totals 15 residues. CDR1 SGHRS and CDR2 YFSETQ come from the germline V gene. Trimming shortened V by 0 bases and J by 3 bases, and 10 bases separated the two germline ends. CDR3 nucleotide sequence: TGCGCCAGCAGCTTGGCCGGGGTCCACTACAATGAGCAGTTCTTC. Translation gives CASSLAGVHYNEQFF.

V is TRBV28 and J is TRBJ2-5; D unclear. The V end lost 3 bases, the J end lost 0 bases, and 8 bases lay between the germline ends. Germline CDR1 is MDHEN and CDR2 is SYDVKM. The CDR3 runs to 14 residues. This CDR3 is CASSFFEYQETQYF. For the CDR3, the DNA is TGTGCCAGCAGTTTCTTTGAGTACCAAGAGACCCAGTACTTC. The full variable domain, with the rest looked up from reference TRBV28 and TRBJ2-5, is DVKVTQSSRYLVKRTGEKVFLECVQDMDHENMFWYRQDPGLGLRLIYFSYDVKMKEKGDIPEGYSVSREKKERFSLILESASTNQTSMYLCASSFFEYQETQYFGPGTRLLVL.

The chain carries TRBV7-2 and TRBJ1-5; 9 positions agree with TRBD1. The germline CDR1 and CDR2 sequences are SGHTA and FQGNSA. Trimming removed 1 base from V and 4 bases from J; junction bases left unmatched: 14. This CDR3 comprises 19 residues. The CDR3 nucleotides read TGTGCCAGCAGCTTAGTTGGGCTGAGCGCCGGGACAGGGAATCAGCCCCAGCATTTT. Amino acids: CASSLVGLSAGTGNQPQHF.

The chain combines TRBV15 with TRBJ1-5; no definite D call. The CDR3 is 14 amino acids. Germline-derived CDR1 and CDR2 are LNHNV and YYDKDF (reference sequence). V dropped 4 bases and J dropped 0 bases, with 7 bases sitting between them. The CDR3 region is CATSTPGSNQPQHF. CDR3 coding DNA: TGTGCCACCAGCACACCAGGTAGCAATCAGCCCCAGCATTTT. Filled out from reference TRBV15 and TRBJ1-5, the complete variable domain reads DAMVIQNPRYQVTQFGKPVTLSCSQTLNHNVMYWYQQKSSQAPKLLFHYYDKDFNNEADTPDNFQSRRPNTSFCFLDIRSPGLGDTAMYLCATSTPGSNQPQHFGDGTRLSIL.

V gene TRBV28 combines with J gene TRBJ1-2; D is unresolved. CDR1 and CDR2 from the germline V gene are MDHEN and SYDVKM. The CDR3 loop spans 14 amino acids. V was clipped by 3 bases and J by 6 bases, with 14 bases between them. The DNA for the CDR3 is TGTGCCAGCAGTTTCCCCTCGTCCGGGGATGGCTACACCTTC. Its protein product is CASSFPSSGDGYTF.

The J gene is TRBJ2-5, the V gene TRBV28; 9 positions agree with TRBD1. The V gene's germline CDR1 is MDHEN and CDR2 SYDVKM. The CDR3 length is 15 residues. V shed 7 bases and J 5 bases; nucleotides not matched to a gene: 11. CDR3 amino acids: CASITAGTGIETQYF. The CDR3 DNA reads as TGTGCCAGCATCACTGCCGGGACAGGGATTGAGACCCAGTACTTC.

The V call is TRBV10-3, the J call TRBJ2-7; no firm D call. The V gene's germline CDR1 is ENHRY and CDR2 SYGVKD. V lost 8 bases to trimming and J lost 4 bases, with 12 bases between them. This CDR3 has 12 residues. CDR3 in amino acids: CAISGQKYEQYF. DNA for the CDR3: TGTGCCATCTCTGGGCAGAAATACGAGCAGTACTTC.

The chain employs TRBV6-5 and TRBJ1-2, with a tentative D call TRBD1 (6 bases). The CDR3 totals 12 residues. Germline CDR1 reads MNHEY; CDR2 reads SVGAGI. The V end was cut by 6 bases, the J end by 3 bases, with 8 bases between. The DNA for the CDR3 is TGTGCCAGCAGGGACAGCTACTATGGCTACACCTTC. Amino acids: CASRDSYYGYTF.

The chain has TRBV9 and TRBJ2-7, with D hard to call. This CDR3 contains 14 residues. The V end lost 0 bases, the J end lost 2 bases, and 9 bases lay between the germline ends. Germline V gene data show CDR1 as SGDLS and CDR2 as YYNGEE. CDR3 nucleotide sequence: TGTGCCAGCAGCGTAGTAGGAGACCCCTACGAGCAGTACTTC. Its translation is CASSVVGDPYEQYF.

The genes are TRBV3-1 (or the pseudogene TRBV3-2) and TRBJ1-2; 11 bases line up with TRBD1. Trimming at V came to 0 bases and at J to 1 base, leaving 4 bases not matched to a gene. The CDR3 is 17 residues long. Germline V gene lookup returns CDR1 LGHDT and CDR2 YNNKEL (reference sequence). CDR3 bases: TGTGCCAGCAGCCAAGATGGACAGGGGGCGATTAACTATGGCTACACCTTC. Its translation: CASSQDGQGAINYGYTF.

V gene TRBV4-3 combines with J gene TRBJ2-1, with D maybe TRBD1 (5 bases). The V and J ends lost 4 bases and 2 bases respectively, with 12 bases between them. CDR1 LGHNA and CDR2 YSLEER come from the germline V gene. The CDR3 is 15 residues long. The CDR3, as DNA: TGCGCCAGCAGCCGAGGAAAGGGGCCCTACAATGAGCAGTTCTTC. Translating it yields CASSRGKGPYNEQFF.

V gene TRBV14 combines with J gene TRBJ1-4; 9 bases are shared with TRBD1. Germline CDR1 SGHDN, CDR2 FVKESK. Trimming took 5 bases from V and 6 from J; bases not matched to a gene: 10. This CDR3 has 16 residues. The CDR3 sequence is CASSRDPGQGYEKLFF. The CDR3 nucleotides read TGTGCCAGCAGCAGGGACCCGGGACAGGGATATGAAAAACTGTTTTTT.

The CDR3 coding sequence is TGTGCCAGCAGTGAGGGTAGCCAGCCCCAGCATTTT. This encodes CASSEGSQPQHF. The chain combines TRBV6-1 with TRBJ1-5; the D is unclear. The CDR3 is 12 amino acids. Germline V lookup: CDR1 MNHNS, CDR2 SASEGT. V was trimmed by 3 bases and J by 7 bases, leaving 7 bases between them.

The chain combines TRBV7-3 with TRBJ2-7, with D unclear. V shed 5 bases and J shed 0 bases, with 14 bases lying between them. The length of the CDR3 is 15 residues. Germline V gene lookup returns CDR1 SGHTA and CDR2 FQGTGA. The DNA for the CDR3 is TGTGCCAGCAGCCAAAGCGACGCCAGCTCCTACGAGCAGTACTTC. Amino acid sequence: CASSQSDASSYEQYF.